These 2 T cell receptor beta chains were all obtained from the same sample, sequenced in a study of shared clonotypes between healthy human individuals (dated by TCRdb to about 2020). The library was made by the immunoSEQ multiplex PCR assay. The table was pulled from immuneACCESS by TCRdb, which kept in-frame rearrangements only. Such tables lose some clones; where checked, under half of the loss comes from unresolved V genes, and the rest has no known cause. For this sample there are approximately 350,000 clones; around 96% appear just once. The ten biggest clones cover approximately 0.32% of the sample. The specimen was memory CD8+ T cells sorted from blood. The label giving this sample's cell subset or site can be read as: CD45RO+ cells pooled with CCR7-negative TemRA cells. These receptors came from a man in his thirties or forties in good health.

Notes on this clone: The junction differs from germline at one of its ends, possibly a read error. The same CDR3 also results from other DNA sequences found in this sample. The CDR3 DNA reads TGTGCTAGCAGCTTAGGGACTAGCGGGACAGATACGCAGTATTTT. Protein sequence: CASSLGTSGTDTQYF. The chain uses TRBV7-7 and TRBJ2-3; 12 bases agree with TRBD2. CDR3 length equals 15 residues. Germline V lookup: CDR1 SSHAT, CDR2 FNYEAQ (reference sequence).

The chain uses TRBV7-9 and TRBJ1-1, with D possibly being TRBD1 (5 bases). The CDR3 is 17 amino acids. CDR1 and CDR2 (germline): SEHNR, FQNEAQ (reference sequence). Trimming cost V 1 base and J 1 base, with 16 bases left between them. The CDR3 DNA reads as TGTGCCAGCAGCTTAGGGGGGACTTTCCTCAGGAACACTGAAGCTTTCTTT. This gives the protein CASSLGGTFLRNTEAFF. The whole variable domain, filled in from reference TRBV7-9 and TRBJ1-1, reads DTGVSQNPRHKITKRGQNVTFRCDPISEHNRLYWYRQTLGQGPEFLTYFQNEAQLEKSRLLSDRFSAERPKGSFSTLEIQRTEQGDSAMYLCASSLGGTFLRNTEAFFGQGTRLTVV.